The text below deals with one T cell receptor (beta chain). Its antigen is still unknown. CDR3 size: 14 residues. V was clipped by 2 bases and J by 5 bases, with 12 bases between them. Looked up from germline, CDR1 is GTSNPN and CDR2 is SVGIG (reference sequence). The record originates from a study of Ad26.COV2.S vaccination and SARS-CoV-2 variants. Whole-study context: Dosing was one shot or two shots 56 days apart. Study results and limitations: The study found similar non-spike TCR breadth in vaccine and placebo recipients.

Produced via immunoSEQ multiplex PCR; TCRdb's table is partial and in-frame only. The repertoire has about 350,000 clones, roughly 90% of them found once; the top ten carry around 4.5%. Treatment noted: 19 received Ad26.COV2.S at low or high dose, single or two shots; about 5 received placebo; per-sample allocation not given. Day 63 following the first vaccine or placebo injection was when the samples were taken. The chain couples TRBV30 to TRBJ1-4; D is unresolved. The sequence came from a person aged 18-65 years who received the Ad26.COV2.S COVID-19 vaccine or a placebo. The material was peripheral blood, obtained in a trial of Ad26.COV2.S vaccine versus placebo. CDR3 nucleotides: TGTGCCTGGAGTCCCGGTCAGGAAAATGAAAAACTGTTTTTT. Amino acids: CAWSPGQENEKLFF.